This record covers a single TCR beta chain. The sample belongs to a study of blood T cell repertoires in COVID-19. TCRdb's copy holds only in-frame clones and misses some; the assay was immunoSEQ multiplex PCR. The sample carries about 440,000 clones, more than 70% recorded once. Trimming at V came to 7 bases and at J to 5 bases, leaving 17 bases not matched to a gene. This CDR3 is 19 amino acids long. Germline lookup yields CDR1 WSHSY and CDR2 SAAADI. The rearrangement joins TRBV10-2 to TRBJ2-2, with 12 bases lining up with TRBD2. This clonotype was sampled from a woman in her 50s with COVID-19, enrolled during active disease. Sequencing was done on a sample of peripheral blood. CDR3 sequence (DNA): TGCGCCAGCACCCCTGACCCGACTAGCGGGGGCCCAGGGACCGGGGAGCTGTTTTTT. It encodes CASTPDPTSGGPGTGELFF.